This TCR beta chain was profiled in a study of early T cells in non-severe SARS-CoV-2 infection. On the study more broadly: Sequenced bulk RNA came from whole blood that was unsorted, and chains were unpaired.

Individually, cDNA molecules had unique molecular identifiers attached to them. TCRdb ran MiXCR on the 5' RACE reads and lists one entry per CDR3 protein. The sample has 75,000 to 100,000 distinct CDR3 sequences, 15% seen once. Germline trimming cut 4 bases from V and 3 bases from J; bases unmatched to any gene: 5. This CDR3 is 13 amino acids long. The germline V gene encodes CDR1 GTSNPN and CDR2 SVGIG (reference sequence). The source is an adult who was a healthcare worker with PCR-confirmed SARS-CoV-2 infection or an uninfected control (not recorded which). The material sequenced was whole blood. The chain links TRBV30 to TRBJ2-7; 8 positions agree with TRBD1. The DNA of the CDR3 is TGTGCCTGGAAGAGAGGACAGGGCTACGAGCAGTACTTC. Residues: CAWKRGQGYEQYF. Complete variable domain (other parts from reference TRBV30 and TRBJ2-7): SQTIHQWPATLVQPVGSPLSLECTVEGTSNPNLYWYRQAAGRGLQLLFYSVGIGQISSEVPQNLSASRPQDRQFILSSKKLLLSDSGFYLCAWKRGQGYEQYFGPGTRLTVT.